Given below is one T cell receptor (beta chain) in context. Its target is unknown. The J segment lost 2 bases and the V segment lost 1 base, leaving 15 bases of the junction unmatched. Per the germline V gene, CDR1 is MGHRA and CDR2 is YSYEKL. The CDR3 runs to 19 residues. This sample was included in a study of memory CD4+ T cells and cytomegalovirus serostatus. The study, taken as a whole, reports: 67 of 164 known CMV-associated TCRbeta sequences appeared in CD4+ memory.

Single viable CD3+CD4+CD8-CD45RO+ cells were sorted as the memory CD4+ T cells. After thawing, CD4+ T cells were positively selected. In the original analysis: Out-of-frame sequences were removed, leaving about 2,300,000 distinct TCRbeta sequences. Sequencing was performed with immunoSEQ multiplex PCR; in TCRdb, only in-frame clones are kept and a portion is missing. V, J and clone size are those of that table, while D and trimming were read from the DNA. The sample lists some 50,000 clones; 70% to 75% were seen once. Sample: memory CD4+ T cells from blood. The gene calls are TRBV4-1 and TRBJ1-2; 8 bases fit TRBD1. The clonotype comes from an adult in good health and CMV-seropositive. The CDR3 spells CASSQVLSRHRGGNYGYTF. In DNA, the CDR3 is TGCGCCAGCAGCCAAGTACTAAGCCGCCACAGGGGGGGAAACTATGGCTACACCTTC.